Each of the 30 T cell receptor beta chains below was sequenced from the same sample in a study of T-cell memory formation after mild COVID-19. TCRdb called the 5' RACE reads again in MiXCR, with one record for every CDR3 protein. The sample lists about 180,000 distinct CDR3 sequences; approximately 16% were seen once. The sample was PBMCs or a T cell subset sorted from them (not recorded which). Receptors originate from an adult woman who had mild COVID-19 (a few samples of this study predate the infection). Cell type and time point are not known.

This clonotype was picked up a small number of times. The chain joins TRBV4-3 to TRBJ2-5, with D tentatively TRBD1 (5 bases). V lost 0 bases and J 8 bases, leaving 10 bases between the germline ends. Germline CDR1 is LGHNA and CDR2 is YSLEER. This CDR3 comprises 13 residues. CDR3 protein: CASSQELRGTQYF. The CDR3 region has the DNA TGCGCCAGCAGCCAAGAACTAAGGGGAACCCAGTACTTC.

This clonotype has just a few counts. The chain links TRBV24-1 to TRBJ2-3, with no clear D. V dropped 6 bases and J dropped 5 bases, with 11 bases sitting between them. The CDR3 contains 13 residues. Germline V gene lookup returns CDR1 KGHDR and CDR2 SFDVKD. For the CDR3, the DNA is TGTGCCACCAGTCTAGGCGGTGTAGATACGCAGTATTTT. This codes for CATSLGGVDTQYF.

This clonotype showed up just a few times. The gene calls are TRBV12-3 or TRBV12-4 and TRBJ2-7, with 12 nucleotides matching TRBD2. V shed 3 bases, J shed 3 bases, and the junction held 3 bases outside the gene matches. This CDR3 is 15 amino acids long. The CDR3 DNA follows: TGTGCCAGCAGTTTGGGACTAGCGGGCTTCTACGAGCAGTACTTC. Amino acids: CASSLGLAGFYEQYF.

The chain recombines TRBV14 with TRBJ2-3, with 15 bases fitting TRBD2. This CDR3 is 15 amino acids long. Germline V gene data show CDR1 as SGHDN and CDR2 as FVKESK. Trimming took 4 bases from V and 6 from J; bases not matched to a gene: 2. The CDR3 DNA sequence: TGTGCCAGCAGCCGGACTAGCGGGAGGGTGGATACGCAGTATTTT. This codes for CASSRTSGRVDTQYF.

V is TRBV7-9 and J is TRBJ1-5; the D is unclear. The V gene lost 5 bases and the J gene lost 5 bases, with 10 bases spanning the gap. Germline-derived CDR1 and CDR2 are SEHNR and FQNEAQ (reference sequence). The length of the CDR3 is 13 residues. The CDR3 here is CASSRSGHQPQHF. CDR3 DNA: TGTGCCAGCAGCAGGAGTGGCCATCAGCCCCAGCATTTT.

The rearrangement joins TRBV6-6 to TRBJ1-2, with 7 bases aligning to TRBD1. Germline loops: CDR1 MNHNY, CDR2 SVGAGI (reference sequence). This CDR3 has 12 residues. J gave up 2 bases and V 7 bases, and 1 base lay outside the gene matches. CDR3 residues: CASTGGNYGYTF. Here the CDR3 DNA reads TGTGCCAGCACAGGGGGGAACTATGGCTACACCTTC.

V gene TRBV5-1 combines with J gene TRBJ2-5, with 9 bases aligning to TRBD2. Per germline, CDR1 SGHRS and CDR2 YFSETQ. Trimming at V came to 0 bases and at J to 2 bases, leaving 5 bases not matched to a gene. The CDR3 spans 16 residues. CDR3: CASSLGGLANQETQYF. In DNA, the CDR3 is TGCGCCAGCAGCTTGGGTGGACTAGCGAATCAAGAGACCCAGTACTTC.

V is TRBV12-3 or TRBV12-4 and J is TRBJ1-2; D not certain. The CDR3 spans 13 residues. The V and J ends lost 6 bases and 7 bases respectively, with 15 bases between them. CDR3 loop: CASSPDRSSGYTF. CDR3 sequence (DNA): TGTGCCAGCAGCCCCGACCGGTCGTCTGGCTACACCTTC.

This clonotype has just a few counts. The V gene is TRBV12-3 or TRBV12-4, the J gene TRBJ2-7, with TRBD2 as a possible D gene (5 bases). This CDR3 is built from 14 residues. V was clipped by 4 bases and J by 2 bases, with 12 bases between them. CDR3 sequence: CASSSQTTTYEQYF. The CDR3 nucleotides are TGTGCCAGCAGTTCCCAGACTACCACCTACGAGCAGTACTTC.

This clonotype appeared many times. V usage is TRBV20-1 and J usage is TRBJ1-4, with 9 bases aligning to TRBD1. The CDR3 contains 15 residues. J gave up 7 bases and V 1 base, and 7 bases lay outside the gene matches. CDR1 and CDR2 (germline): DFQATT, SNEGSKA (reference sequence). As DNA, the CDR3 is TGCAGTGCTAGAGGACCGGGACAGGGACGTGAAAAACTGTTTTTT. Residues: CSARGPGQGREKLFF.

This clonotype was detected once. The V call is TRBV3-1, the J call TRBJ2-2; 16 bases match TRBD2. The CDR3 covers 19 residues. With 1 base clipped from V and 5 bases from J, the junction kept 7 bases outside the gene matches. CDR1 LGHDT and CDR2 YNNKEL come from the germline V gene (reference sequence). The CDR3 DNA is TGTGCCAGCAGCCAAGCCCCCGGGACTAGCGGGGGGGTTACCGGGGAGCTGTTTTTT. Translating gives CASSQAPGTSGGVTGELFF.

The rearrangement uses TRBV12-3 or TRBV12-4 and TRBJ1-5, with D uncertain. The V end was cut by 4 bases, the J end by 3 bases, with 7 bases between. This CDR3 is built from 13 residues. This CDR3 reads CASSWGDNQPQHF. The CDR3, as DNA: TGTGCCAGCAGTTGGGGAGACAATCAGCCCCAGCATTTT.

The chain combines TRBV5-1 with TRBJ2-1; TRBD1 matches 7 bases. The CDR3 sequence is 15 residues long. V was pared by 1 base and J by 1 base, with 2 bases of the junction left unmatched. From germline, CDR1 is SGHRS and CDR2 YFSETQ. The DNA for the CDR3 is TGCGCCAGCAGCTTGACAGGGGAATCCTACAATGAGCAGTTCTTC. Its protein product is CASSLTGESYNEQFF.

This rearrangement joins TRBV7-9 to TRBJ1-2; possibly TRBD1 for D (6 bases). Trimming pared 5 bases from V and 7 bases from J, leaving 14 bases between. Germline CDR1 is SEHNR and CDR2 is FQNEAQ (reference sequence). The CDR3 loop spans 13 amino acids. This chain's CDR3 is CASSPDGGLGYTF. CDR3 bases: TGTGCCAGCAGCCCAGACGGGGGGCTTGGCTACACCTTC. The entire variable domain, with the rest obtained from reference TRBV7-9 and TRBJ1-2, is as follows: DTGVSQNPRHKITKRGQNVTFRCDPISEHNRLYWYRQTLGQGPEFLTYFQNEAQLEKSRLLSDRFSAERPKGSFSTLEIQRTEQGDSAMYLCASSPDGGLGYTFGSGTRLTVV.

Here the CDR3 reads CASSLDPGGYAFF. CDR3 coding DNA: TGTGCCAGCAGCTTAGACCCAGGGGGATACGCTTTCTTT. V gene TRBV7-2 combines with J gene TRBJ1-1; 7 bases are a match to TRBD1. V lost 1 base, J lost 11 bases, and 7 bases stayed unmatched. The CDR3 consists of 13 residues. Germline V CDR1 and CDR2: SGHTA, FQGNSA.

The gene calls are TRBV20-1 and TRBJ1-2, with D perhaps TRBD1 (6 bases). The V gene's germline CDR1 is DFQATT and CDR2 SNEGSKA (reference sequence). The CDR3 is 17 amino acids. V lost 6 bases and J 5 bases, leaving 28 bases between the germline ends. The CDR3 DNA follows: TGCAGTGCCCCGGGTCGGGGAGGGGGGTCCGGAGGATATGGCTACACCTTC. Translating gives CSAPGRGGGSGGYGYTF.

This clonotype was counted between two and nine times. The gene calls are TRBV7-2 and TRBJ2-5, with TRBD2 identical over 8 bases. The V gene end was trimmed by 1 base and the J gene end by 4 bases; junction bases not matched to a gene: 11. The CDR3 covers 17 residues. Germline V CDR1 and CDR2: SGHTA, FQGNSA. CDR3 sequence reads: CASSLGGSGTVRETQYF. The CDR3, as DNA: TGTGCCAGCAGCTTAGGGGGTAGCGGGACGGTGCGAGAGACCCAGTACTTC.

The rearrangement joins TRBV9 to TRBJ2-1; 8 bases line up with TRBD2. Per germline, CDR1 SGDLS and CDR2 YYNGEE. Losses at the gene ends were 5 bases for V and 3 bases for J; bases not matched to a gene: 4. The CDR3 covers 14 residues. CDR3: CASSTSGDYNEQFF. DNA for the CDR3: TGTGCCAGCAGTACTAGCGGAGACTACAATGAGCAGTTCTTC. The full variable domain, with the rest looked up from reference TRBV9 and TRBJ2-1, is DSGVTQTPKHLITATGQRVTLRCSPRSGDLSVYWYQQSLDQGLQFLIQYYNGEERAKGNILERFSAQQFPDLHSELNLSSLELGDSALYFCASSTSGDYNEQFFGPGTRLTVL.

This clonotype was picked up a small number of times. This chain links TRBV5-1 with TRBJ2-7, with TRBD1 as a possible D gene (6 bases). V shed 0 bases and J shed 3 bases, with 13 bases lying between them. This CDR3 region has 15 residues. Germline V gene data show CDR1 as SGHRS and CDR2 as YFSETQ. The CDR3, as DNA: TGCGCCAGCAGCTTGGCCTTGGGACAAAACTACGAGCAGTACTTC. It encodes CASSLALGQNYEQYF. Variable domain in full (rest from reference TRBV5-1 and TRBJ2-7): KAGVTQTPRYLIKTRGQQVTLSCSPISGHRSVSWYQQTPGQGLQFLFEYFSETQRNKGNFPGRFSGRQFSNSRSEMNVSTLELGDSALYLCASSLALGQNYEQYFGPGTRLTVT.

This sequence joins TRBV6-2 or TRBV6-3 and TRBJ2-1, with 10 bases aligning to TRBD1. The CDR3 totals 14 residues. The ends lost 10 bases at V and 7 bases at J; junction bases unmatched: 10. The germline V gene has CDR1 MNHEY and CDR2 SVGEGT. The CDR3 sequence is CATSDRGQGNEQFF. DNA of the CDR3: TGTGCCACCTCAGACAGGGGGCAAGGGAATGAGCAGTTCTTC.

This clonotype came up a few times. This chain links TRBV9 with TRBJ2-7; D remains ambiguous. Trimming pared 0 bases from V and 0 bases from J, leaving 4 bases between. The V gene's germline CDR1 is SGDLS and CDR2 YYNGEE. The CDR3 length is 13 residues. CDR3 in DNA: TGTGCCAGCAGCGTAGACAGCTCCTACGAGCAGTACTTC. It is translated as CASSVDSSYEQYF.

The chain is built from TRBV7-9 and TRBJ2-7; 8 bases fit TRBD2. The V gene end was trimmed by 0 bases and the J gene end by 7 bases; junction bases not matched to a gene: 8. This CDR3 is built from 15 residues. CDR1 is SEHNR, CDR2 FQNEAQ, per germline (reference sequence). DNA for the CDR3: TGTGCCAGCAGCTTAGCTGGGACTAGGGACGTTGAGCAGTACTTC. It specifies CASSLAGTRDVEQYF.

This clonotype appeared a few times. V gene TRBV2 combines with J gene TRBJ1-3; 7 nucleotides align to TRBD1. CDR1 is SNHLY, CDR2 FYNNEI, per germline. The J segment lost 7 bases and the V segment lost 6 bases, leaving 6 bases of the junction unmatched. CDR3 length: 13 residues. The CDR3 region is CASRGDSQNTIYF. Written as DNA, the CDR3 is TGTGCCAGCAGGGGGGACAGCCAGAACACCATATATTTT. Full variable domain (rest looked up from reference TRBV2 and TRBJ1-3): EPEVTQTPSHQVTQMGQEVILRCVPISNHLYFYWYRQILGQKVEFLVSFYNNEISEKSEIFDDQFSVERPDGSNFTLKIRSTKLEDSAMYFCASRGDSQNTIYFGEGSWLTVV.

The V call is TRBV4-1, the J call TRBJ2-3; no firm D call. Trimming took off 0 bases at V and 7 bases at J, with 8 bases between the two ends. The CDR3 extends over 13 amino acids. Germline lookup yields CDR1 MGHRA and CDR2 YSYEKL. In nucleotides, the CDR3 is TGCGCCAGCAGCCAAGACTACCGGAATACGCAGTATTTT. Translating it yields CASSQDYRNTQYF.

The V gene is TRBV11-3, the J gene TRBJ2-1; D is unclear. V lost 0 bases, J lost 5 bases, and 8 bases lay in between. CDR1 is SGHNT, CDR2 YENEEA, per germline. This CDR3 has 14 amino acids. CDR3 protein: CASSLDNLDNEQFF. CDR3 sequence (DNA): TGTGCCAGCAGCTTAGACAACCTTGACAATGAGCAGTTCTTC.

The chain combines TRBV27 with TRBJ1-1, with 7 bases aligning to TRBD1. CDR1 MNHEY and CDR2 SMNVEV come from the germline V gene (reference sequence). The J segment lost 7 bases and the V segment lost 2 bases, leaving 13 bases of the junction unmatched. CDR3 size: 16 residues. The CDR3 DNA is TGTGCCAGCAGTTTAATCCGTGGACGGGCAGGGGGTGAAGCTTTCTTT. Protein product: CASSLIRGRAGGEAFF.

The chain recombines TRBV14 with TRBJ2-3; D remains ambiguous. The CDR3 sequence is 12 residues long. Germline V gene lookup returns CDR1 SGHDN and CDR2 FVKESK. V was shortened by 4 bases and J by 7 bases, with 9 bases between the two germline ends. The CDR3 DNA is TGTGCCAGCAGCCTCAACCCCAATACGCAGTATTTT. Translation gives CASSLNPNTQYF.

This clonotype was counted a few times. V is TRBV29-1 and J is TRBJ2-2, with 16 positions matching TRBD2. The CDR3 runs 18 residues. J gave up 3 bases and V 7 bases, and 11 bases lay outside the gene matches. The germline CDR1 and CDR2 sequences are SQVTM and ANQGSEA. The CDR3 region has the DNA TGCAGCGCCCACCTGGGACTAGCGGGGGGGCGGGACACCGGGGAGCTGTTTTTT. As protein: CSAHLGLAGGRDTGELFF.

This clonotype was counted a few times. This chain connects TRBV5-1 to TRBJ2-3, with D hard to call. The CDR3 runs to 15 residues. From germline, CDR1 is SGHRS and CDR2 YFSETQ. The V gene lost 3 bases and the J gene lost 3 bases, with 14 bases spanning the gap. CDR3 nucleotide sequence: TGCGCCAGCAGCTCCGAGAGGATCATAACAGATACGCAGTATTTT. Encoded protein: CASSSERIITDTQYF.

This clonotype was recorded a few times. The V and J genes are TRBV5-1 and TRBJ1-2; D is possibly TRBD1 (5 bases). The germline gives CDR1 SGHRS, CDR2 YFSETQ. V dropped 0 bases and J dropped 4 bases, with 19 bases sitting between them. The CDR3 contains 17 residues. The CDR3, as DNA: TGCGCCAGCAGCTTGGCAATACCCCAGGGTCGTGCCTATGGCTACACCTTC. This encodes CASSLAIPQGRAYGYTF.